Shown below are 4 T cell receptor beta chains from a single sample sequenced in a study of human T cells and chemical hapten exposure. Via MiXCR, TCRdb re-called the RACE reads, giving one row per CDR3 protein. This repertoire shows some 54,000 distinct CDR3 sequences, 9.5% to 10% found once; its top ten account for approximately 1.6%. The time point is: patch test 2, 6 weeks after DPC sensitization. Indicated treatment: therapeutic diphenylcyclopropenone sensitization with weekly scalp DPC. The specimen was whole blood, collected in connection with sensitization to the hapten diphenylcyclopropenone (DPC). The origin of the receptors is a woman in her fifties or sixties with alopecia areata. Some clones in this sample may be carry-over from other donors' samples.

This clonotype was detected a few times. The V call is TRBV7-9, the J call TRBJ2-3; TRBD2 agrees at 12 bases. V shed 5 bases and J 1 base; nucleotides not matched to a gene: 4. The CDR3 is made up of 16 amino acids. CDR1 is SEHNR, CDR2 FQNEAQ, per germline (reference sequence). The CDR3 sequence: CASSQGLAGRTDTQYF. CDR3 nucleotide sequence: TGTGCCAGCAGCCAAGGACTAGCGGGGCGCACAGATACGCAGTATTTT.

This clonotype appeared a few times. J is TRBJ1-2 and V is TRBV28, with D possibly matching TRBD1 (6 bases). The length of the CDR3 is 16 residues. Germline V CDR1 and CDR2: MDHEN, SYDVKM. Trimming took off 8 bases at V and 8 bases at J, with 27 bases between the two ends. The CDR3 is CASFRVGGGAGSGYTF. The CDR3 nucleotides read TGTGCCAGCTTCCGAGTCGGTGGGGGCGCAGGGAGCGGCTACACCTTC.

The V call is TRBV12-3 or TRBV12-4, the J call TRBJ1-2, with D possibly matching TRBD1 (5 bases). This CDR3 region has 13 residues. V lost 3 bases and J lost 2, with 7 bases in between. The CDR3 nucleotides read TGTGCCAGCAGTTTGGGGGAGAACTATGGCTACACCTTC. Protein: CASSLGENYGYTF.

This clonotype was picked up one time. The DNA of the CDR3 is TGCAGCGCGGAGGGACAGGCGAACACTGAAGCTTTCTTT. This translates into CSAEGQANTEAFF. The V and J genes are TRBV29-1 and TRBJ1-1, with 8 nucleotides matching TRBD1. The junction had 5 bases not matched to a gene; V was cut back by 7 bases and J by 1 base. This CDR3 is built from 13 residues. Looked up from germline, CDR1 is SQVTM and CDR2 is ANQGSEA.